This T cell receptor (beta chain) derives from a study of CD8+CD57+ T cells in acquired aplastic anemia (dated by TCRdb to 2017 to 2018). About the full investigation: On average, sorted CD4+ and CD8+ cells yielded 3.2 ug of extracted DNA, with a range of roughly 0.18 to 30 ug. A CD8+CD57+ expansion meant a frequency higher than the mean frequency seen in healthy subjects.

Spanning cysteine to phenylalanine, the CDR3 consists of 15 amino acids. The DNA shown is the 45-base CDR3, in frame from base 1. From V the trimming removes 2 bases and from J it removes 1 base, while the gene matches leave 2 bases of the junction unaccounted for. Looking up the germline V gene (reference sequence) yields CDR1 DFQATT and CDR2 SNEGSKA. TCR beta VDJ combination and CDR3 sequence profiling used genomic DNA as the template. TCR repertoire sequencing was run on an Illumina HiSeq 2000. In the original analysis: TRBV/TRBJ rearrangement plots, CDR3 size and DJ length profiles, and Simpson's diversity index were used to evaluate the repertoires. Whichever DNA sequence was most abundant in the deep sequencing data was defined as the immunodominant clone. CDR3 amino acid sequences were screened for sharing across subjects and compared with published repertoires and the VDJdb database. Starting from the raw public reads, TCRdb applied fastp trimming at Q25, assembled clones with MiXCR and retained in-frame beta chains. Rows with a matching CDR3 protein are joined into one entry that keeps the most common DNA and genes. These V and J calls originate from TCRdb's pipeline instead of the authors' own analysis. The sample table holds under 200,000 distinct CDR3 sequences, of which around 48% were seen once. Around 1.8% of the sample rests with the top ten.

General study outcomes and caveats: Between patients and healthy controls, no significant difference in CD8+ Simpson's diversity was found (P=0.060). About 29 CD8+ CDR3 sequences were found to be shared between patients and controls, but these sequences appeared to be highly expressed in patients and within the immunodominant clones of the patients.

Flow cytometry had shown CD8+CD57+ cell expansion in the patients selected for sequencing. Every patient had severe acquired aplastic anemia, diagnosed using the International Study of Aplastic Anemia and Agranulocytosis and Camitta criteria. At the time blood was sampled, none of the patients had received any therapy. In the study, sorted CD4+ and CD8+ blood T cells from patients with severe aplastic anemia and from healthy subjects underwent deep sequencing of TCR repertoires. Patients were enrolled in the USA under clinicaltrials.gov protocols 00001620, 01623167, 00001397, 00071045, 00081523 and 00961064. Ficoll-Paque density gradient centrifugation was used to isolate peripheral blood mononuclear cells. Before DNA extraction, CD4+ and CD8+ T cells were sorted by FACS or by magnetic beads. A word on this clonotype: The antigen this receptor binds is unknown. No per-base quality is available; no much larger clone lies one base away.

The sample consisted of sorted CD4+, CD8+, or CD8+CD57+ T cells (not recorded which) from PBMCs. In this chain, TRBV20-1 is recombined with TRBJ2-7; the central 13 bases match TRBD2. The clonotype was recovered from a human donor with aplastic anemia. The CDR3 sequence is CSARWGLAGSYEQYF. The DNA sequence is TGCAGTGCTAGATGGGGACTAGCGGGGTCCTACGAGCAGTACTTC.